This T cell receptor (beta chain) was observed in a study of shared clonotypes between healthy human individuals. This CDR3 region has 14 residues. Germline V gene data show CDR1 as MNHEY and CDR2 as SMNVEV (reference sequence). Trimming at V came to 4 bases and at J to 7 bases, leaving 4 bases not matched to a gene. At deep level, the assay was performed. Clones were read by immunoSEQ multiplex PCR, and TCRdb kept only the in-frame ones, dropping some. The top ten hold 0.14% of the sample, which has more than 2,000,000 clones, just over 90% seen once. There are a few counts of this clone. This clonotype was obtained from a man younger than 35 in good health. The chain couples TRBV27 to TRBJ1-6; 7 bases fit TRBD1. The sample was naive CD4+ T cells sorted from blood. Subset indicated: CD45RA+ positively selected. CDR3 sequence (DNA): TGTGCCAGCAGTTGGGGGACAGCGAATTCACCCCTCCACTTT. Protein product: CASSWGTANSPLHF.